The present entry profiles one TCR beta chain with its context. The antigen is unknown. The sample belongs to a study of OX40 agonist ivuxolimab in advanced cancers. Across the study: Participants could have had prior anti-PD-1, anti-PD-L1 or anti-CTLA-4 therapy, and 40% had some. There were three patients with partial responses, one having hepatocellular carcinoma and two cutaneous melanoma. Study observations and caveats: CD4+ T cells averaged fewer expanded clones than CD8+ T cells. Doses of 0.1 to 3.0 mg/kg were accompanied by clonal expansion of CD4+ and CD8+ blood T cells by week 6.

The data were produced by immunoSEQ multiplex PCR, yet TCRdb's version contains in-frame clones alone and is incomplete. Of tens of thousands of clones in the sample, 80% to 95% are singletons; the top ten hold 1% to 1.3%. CDR1 and CDR2 (germline): MDHEN, SYDVKM. The CDR3 loop spans 14 amino acids. V dropped 5 bases and J dropped 1 base, with 11 bases sitting between them. The starting material was CD4+ or CD8+ T cells sorted from blood, obtained in a trial of the OX40 agonist ivuxolimab. The genes are TRBV28 and TRBJ1-1, with D possibly being TRBD1 (5 bases). The sequence was collected from an adult with an advanced solid tumor such as melanoma, head and neck, liver or kidney cancer. DNA of the CDR3: TGTGCCAGCAGTCGGAGGGGCAGGAACACTGAAGCTTTCTTT. Residues: CASSRRGRNTEAFF.